Listed below are T cell receptor beta chains from one sample, sequenced in a study of PD-L1 blockade in urothelial cancer. Libraries were prepared by immunoSEQ multiplex PCR; TCRdb keeps only in-frame clonotypes and omits some of them. Among some 20,000 clones listed, almost 90% were seen once. The sequenced sample was PBMCs, obtained around atezolizumab (anti-PD-L1) treatment. The receptors stem from a man aged 50 to 59 with urothelial cancer. Each CDR3 is given with its conserved first and last residue. Each record gives: J gene, D gene, V gene, clone size, CDR3 length, CDR3 protein, CDR3 DNA. The D gene is left open where the match is weak. Size values are once, few and many counts, or a class for expanded clones, and some rows have none.

J gene: TRBJ2-7; D gene: TRBD2; V gene: TRBV6-5; clone size: NA; CDR3 length: 14; CDR3 protein: CASSSLAGVSEQYF; CDR3 DNA: TGTGCCAGCAGTTCCTTAGCGGGAGTTAGCGAGCAGTACTTC
J gene: TRBJ2-5; D gene: TRBD2; V gene: TRBV7-7; clone size: NA; CDR3 length: 20; CDR3 protein: CASSALRRASGGGVEETQYF; CDR3 DNA: TGTGCTAGCAGCGCACTTCGCCGGGCTAGCGGGGGGGGAGTAGAAGAGACCCAGTACTTC
J gene: TRBJ1-3; D gene: TRBD1; V gene: TRBV5-1; clone size: NA; CDR3 length: 15; CDR3 protein: CASSPGDRVGNTIYF; CDR3 DNA: TGCGCCAGCAGCCCAGGCGACAGGGTCGGAAACACCATATATTTT
J gene: TRBJ1-1; D gene: NA; V gene: TRBV5-4; clone size: NA; CDR3 length: 16; CDR3 protein: CASSLAGVKSNTEAFF; CDR3 DNA: TGTGCCAGCAGCTTAGCAGGGGTGAAGAGCAACACTGAAGCTTTCTTT
J gene: TRBJ2-5; D gene: NA; V gene: TRBV27; clone size: NA; CDR3 length: 16; CDR3 protein: CASSLWAEASQETQYF; CDR3 DNA: TGTGCCAGCAGTTTGTGGGCGGAGGCGAGCCAAGAGACCCAGTACTTC
J gene: TRBJ2-7; D gene: NA; V gene: TRBV4-1; clone size: once; CDR3 length: 15; CDR3 protein: CASSQVPGGSYEQYF; CDR3 DNA: TGCGCCAGCAGCCAAGTCCCAGGGGGGAGCTACGAGCAGTACTTC
J gene: TRBJ2-2; D gene: NA; V gene: TRBV30; clone size: NA; CDR3 length: 14; CDR3 protein: CAWSIGTTTGELFF; CDR3 DNA: TGTGCCTGGAGTATTGGGACAACCACCGGGGAGCTGTTTTTT
J gene: TRBJ1-1; D gene: NA; V gene: TRBV11-3; clone size: NA; CDR3 length: 12; CDR3 protein: CASSTDGKEAFF; CDR3 DNA: TGTGCCAGCAGCACGGACGGGAAAGAAGCTTTCTTT
J gene: TRBJ2-3; D gene: TRBD1; V gene: TRBV6-1; clone size: NA; CDR3 length: 14; CDR3 protein: CASSGQGTDGTQYF; CDR3 DNA: TGTGCCAGCTCGGGACAGGGGACAGATGGTACGCAGTATTTT
J gene: TRBJ1-2; D gene: NA; V gene: TRBV7-3; clone size: NA; CDR3 length: 13; CDR3 protein: CASSGPEGYGYTF; CDR3 DNA: TGTGCCAGCAGCGGACCGGAGGGCTATGGCTACACCTTC
J gene: TRBJ2-7; D gene: TRBD1; V gene: TRBV30; clone size: NA; CDR3 length: 13; CDR3 protein: CAWRVTGGYEQYF; CDR3 DNA: TGTGCCTGGAGGGTGACAGGGGGCTACGAGCAGTACTTC
J gene: TRBJ1-2; D gene: NA; V gene: TRBV28; clone size: NA; CDR3 length: 15; CDR3 protein: CASSLGGAGNYGYTF; CDR3 DNA: TGTGCCAGCAGTTTAGGGGGGGCGGGCAACTATGGCTACACCTTC
J gene: TRBJ2-7; D gene: TRBD1; V gene: TRBV7-8; clone size: NA; CDR3 length: 15; CDR3 protein: CASSSPGQGADEQYF; CDR3 DNA: TGTGCCAGCAGCTCCCCGGGACAGGGGGCTGACGAGCAGTACTTC
J gene: TRBJ2-3; D gene: NA; V gene: TRBV4-3; clone size: NA; CDR3 length: 16; CDR3 protein: CASSQVVGTSTDTQYF; CDR3 DNA: TGCGCCAGCAGCCAAGTGGTTGGGACTAGCACAGATACGCAGTATTTT
J gene: TRBJ2-7; D gene: TRBD1; V gene: TRBV5-1; clone size: NA; CDR3 length: 17; CDR3 protein: CASSLGQGGTGTYEQYF; CDR3 DNA: TGCGCCAGCAGCTTGGGGCAGGGTGGGACAGGGACCTACGAGCAGTACTTC
J gene: TRBJ2-3; D gene: NA; V gene: TRBV10-1; clone size: NA; CDR3 length: 14; CDR3 protein: CASSPDRTTDTQYF; CDR3 DNA: TGCGCCAGCAGTCCCGACAGGACCACAGATACGCAGTATTTT
J gene: TRBJ2-7; D gene: NA; V gene: TRBV9; clone size: NA; CDR3 length: 15; CDR3 protein: CASSPRGDYSYEQYF; CDR3 DNA: TGTGCCAGCAGCCCGAGGGGGGACTACTCCTACGAGCAGTACTTC
J gene: TRBJ2-5; D gene: NA; V gene: TRBV14; clone size: NA; CDR3 length: 15; CDR3 protein: CASSPPITGRETQYF; CDR3 DNA: TGTGCCAGCAGCCCACCAATAACAGGGCGAGAGACCCAGTACTTC
J gene: TRBJ2-5; D gene: NA; V gene: TRBV29-1; clone size: NA; CDR3 length: 13; CDR3 protein: CSVALPGPETQYF; CDR3 DNA: TGCAGCGTGGCCCTACCAGGGCCCGAGACCCAGTACTTC
J gene: TRBJ2-1; D gene: TRBD1; V gene: TRBV5-6; clone size: NA; CDR3 length: 14; CDR3 protein: CASSLGTGSAEQFF; CDR3 DNA: TGTGCCAGCAGCTTAGGGACAGGGTCAGCTGAGCAGTTCTTC
J gene: TRBJ1-4; D gene: NA; V gene: TRBV6-6; clone size: NA; CDR3 length: 14; CDR3 protein: CASRQLPTNEKLFF; CDR3 DNA: TGTGCCAGCAGACAGCTTCCAACTAATGAAAAACTGTTTTTT
J gene: TRBJ2-5; D gene: TRBD1; V gene: TRBV4-3; clone size: NA; CDR3 length: 15; CDR3 protein: CASSPGTGSVETQYF; CDR3 DNA: TGCGCCAGCAGCCCCGGGACAGGGTCGGTGGAGACCCAGTACTTC